The 19 T cell receptor beta chains reported below all come from one sample, sequenced in a study of blood T cell repertoires in COVID-19. Only in-frame clones appear in the TCRdb table, and some are missing; sequencing was by immunoSEQ multiplex PCR. The data hold some 300,000 clones, with around 87% observed a single time. Source material: peripheral blood. These receptors were collected from a man aged 65-85 years with acute or convalescent COVID-19.

This sequence joins TRBV10-1 and TRBJ1-5, with a tentative D call TRBD1 (5 bases). V shed 5 bases and J shed 5 bases, with 10 bases lying between them. Per the germline V gene, CDR1 is WNHNN and CDR2 is SYGVQD (reference sequence). The CDR3 contains 13 residues. DNA for the CDR3: TGCGCCAGCAGTCGGCAGGGTGATCAGCCCCAGCATTTT. This gives the protein CASSRQGDQPQHF.

The gene calls are TRBV7-2 and TRBJ1-6, with 7 bases that match TRBD1. The CDR3 runs to 17 residues. In germline, CDR1 is SGHTA, CDR2 FQGNSA. Trimming cost V 5 bases and J 8 bases; bases outside gene matches: 15. The CDR3 here is CASSPGGHQGPYSPLHF. The CDR3 coding sequence is TGTGCCAGCAGCCCAGGGGGACACCAGGGCCCTTATTCACCCCTCCACTTT. Drawing the rest from reference TRBV7-2 and TRBJ1-6, the complete variable domain is GAGVSQSPSNKVTEKGKDVELRCDPISGHTALYWYRQSLGQGLEFLIYFQGNSAPDKSGLPSDRFSAERTGGSVSTLTIQRTQQEDSAVYLCASSPGGHQGPYSPLHFGNGTRLTVT.

V and J are TRBV2 and TRBJ1-2; D gene ambiguous. V shed 6 bases and J shed 4 bases, with 9 bases lying between them. Germline CDR1 SNHLY, CDR2 FYNNEI. The CDR3 extends over 12 amino acids. The CDR3 region is CASSLGLYGYTF. CDR3 bases: TGTGCCAGCAGCCTGGGCCTCTATGGCTACACCTTC.

The chain joins TRBV28 to TRBJ1-2; D gene ambiguous. The CDR3 is 13 residues long. Per the germline V gene, CDR1 is MDHEN and CDR2 is SYDVKM. V gave up 3 bases and J gave up 2 bases, with 7 bases separating them. CDR3: CASSFPENYGYTF. The CDR3 region has the DNA TGTGCCAGCAGTTTCCCGGAGAACTATGGCTACACCTTC.

The chain joins TRBV18 to TRBJ1-2, with 9 bases that match TRBD1. The CDR3 has 16 amino acids. Trimming took 6 bases from V and 7 from J; bases not matched to a gene: 15. The germline V gene encodes CDR1 KGHSH and CDR2 LQKENI. CDR3 coding DNA: TGTGCCAGCTCCCGCGGCTCGACAGGGGGTCCGTCTGGCTACACCTTC. This sequence encodes CASSRGSTGGPSGYTF.

This chain connects TRBV28 to TRBJ2-4; the match to TRBD1 covers 12 bases. Germline assignment: CDR1 MDHEN and CDR2 SYDVKM. The CDR3 contains 16 residues. V was pared by 6 bases and J by 8 bases, with 11 bases of the junction left unmatched. For the CDR3, the DNA is TGTGCCAGCAGCCGCGCCGGGACAGGGGGCGCAGACATTCAGTACTTC. This translates into CASSRAGTGGADIQYF.

The chain carries TRBV6-6 and TRBJ2-1, with D possibly TRBD2 on 6 matching bases. The length of the CDR3 is 15 residues. V lost 4 bases and J lost 5, with 15 bases in between. Looked up from germline, CDR1 is MNHNY and CDR2 is SVGAGI (reference sequence). The DNA of the CDR3 is TGTGCCAGCAGTTCCCGGGACTGGCTAAACAATGAGCAGTTCTTC. It specifies CASSSRDWLNNEQFF.

The genes are TRBV3-1 (or the pseudogene TRBV3-2) and TRBJ1-1; 11 positions match TRBD1. This CDR3 region has 14 residues. Germline CDR1 LGHDT, CDR2 YNNKEL (reference sequence). V lost 1 base and J lost 6; bases outside the gene matches: 1. In DNA form, the CDR3 reads TGTGCCAGCAGCCAAGGGGGACAGGGGGCTGAAGCTTTCTTT. Protein sequence: CASSQGGQGAEAFF.

This chain connects TRBV5-1 to TRBJ2-5, with 10 bases that match TRBD2. Unmatched junction bases numbered 15, after V lost 4 bases and J lost 9 bases. Germline CDR1 reads SGHRS; CDR2 reads YFSETQ. This CDR3 is built from 16 residues. CDR3 sequence reads: CASSPFPSGGWESQYF. The DNA for the CDR3 is TGCGCCAGCAGCCCGTTTCCTAGCGGGGGCTGGGAATCCCAGTACTTC.

This chain joins TRBV21-1 and TRBJ2-5; the DNA was not used to check the table's D call, TRBD2. TRBV21-1 is recorded as a pseudogene. There are 18 residues in the CDR3. The CDR3 loop reads CASSKGLAGGVKKETQYF. The CDR3 coding sequence is TGTGCCAGCAGCAAAGGACTAGCGGGAGGGGTTAAGAAAGAGACCCAGTACTTC.

The chain recombines TRBV28 with TRBJ2-7, with D possibly being TRBD1 (5 bases). Germline CDR1 reads MDHEN; CDR2 reads SYDVKM. V lost 10 bases and J 3 bases, leaving 13 bases between the germline ends. The CDR3 loop spans 12 amino acids. CDR3 nucleotides: TGTGCCATCGGGCAGGGTGGCTACGAGCAGTACTTC. Protein product: CAIGQGGYEQYF.

The chain is built from TRBV2 and TRBJ1-5, with D maybe TRBD1 (5 bases). Trimming left V 7 bases short and J 2 bases short, with 12 bases between. This CDR3 region has 14 residues. Germline V gives CDR1 SNHLY, CDR2 FYNNEI. The chain's CDR3 is CASNPGARNQPQHF. The CDR3, as DNA: TGTGCCAGCAACCCTGGGGCCCGCAATCAGCCCCAGCATTTT.

The chain has TRBV10-3 and TRBJ1-3; weak D call: TRBD1 (5 bases). V shed 7 bases and J shed 5 bases, with 12 bases lying between them. Germline-derived CDR1 and CDR2 are ENHRY and SYGVKD. The CDR3 loop spans 13 amino acids. CDR3 loop: CAITTAARNTIYF. The CDR3 DNA reads TGTGCCATCACGACAGCAGCGAGAAACACCATATATTTT.

This sequence joins TRBV7-9 and TRBJ2-7, with 10 bases fitting TRBD1. The V gene end was trimmed by 5 bases and the J gene end by 4 bases; junction bases not matched to a gene: 5. This CDR3 region has 14 residues. Germline V gene sequence: CDR1 SEHNR, CDR2 FQNEAQ (reference sequence). CDR3 sequence reads: CASSAGDRGYEQYF. The CDR3 nucleotides are TGTGCCAGCAGCGCAGGGGACAGGGGTTACGAGCAGTACTTC. Full variable domain (rest looked up from reference TRBV7-9 and TRBJ2-7): DTGVSQNPRHKITKRGQNVTFRCDPISEHNRLYWYRQTLGQGPEFLTYFQNEAQLEKSRLLSDRFSAERPKGSFSTLEIQRTEQGDSAMYLCASSAGDRGYEQYFGPGTRLTVT.

The J gene is TRBJ2-7, the V gene TRBV11-2, with a weak D call TRBD2 (6 bases). Trimming removed 0 bases from V and 3 bases from J, with 9 bases in between. This CDR3 contains 14 residues. The V gene's germline CDR1 is SGHAT and CDR2 FQNNGV. The DNA of the CDR3 is TGTGCCAGCAGCTTAGAAGGAGGGGTCTACGAGCAGTACTTC. Translating it yields CASSLEGGVYEQYF. The variable domain in full, with the rest retrieved from reference TRBV11-2 and TRBJ2-7, is EAGVAQSPRYKIIEKRQSVAFWCNPISGHATLYWYQQILGQGPKLLIQFQNNGVVDDSQLPKDRFSAERLKGVDSTLKIQPAKLEDSAVYLCASSLEGGVYEQYFGPGTRLTVT.

This clone has only one observation. This sequence joins TRBV7-2 and TRBJ2-1; 9 bases are shared with TRBD2. This CDR3 is 15 amino acids long. Germline V gene lookup returns CDR1 SGHTA and CDR2 FQGNSA. The junction had 7 bases not matched to a gene; V was cut back by 2 bases and J by 8 bases. CDR3 loop: CASSLRRGGSHEQFF. The CDR3, as DNA: TGTGCCAGCAGCTTAAGGCGGGGGGGTTCCCATGAGCAGTTCTTC.

This chain links TRBV3-1 (or the pseudogene TRBV3-2) with TRBJ2-5; 8 positions agree with TRBD1. The better agreement between TRBJ2-7 and the DNA end casts doubt on the J call. CDR3 length: 14 residues. CDR1 and CDR2 from the germline V gene are LGHDT and YNNKEL (reference sequence). The CDR3 protein is CASSQAGQGNEQYF. CDR3 DNA sequence: TGTGCCAGCAGCCAAGCAGGACAGGGCAACGAGCAGTACTTC.

This clone was found a few times. The chain links TRBV4-2 to TRBJ2-7, with 7 nucleotides matching TRBD2. CDR3 length: 17 amino acids. J gave up 2 bases and V 0 bases, and 10 bases lay outside the gene matches. The germline CDR1 and CDR2 sequences are LGHNA and YNFKEQ. In DNA, the CDR3 is TGTGCCAGCAGCCAAGAAGCGTCGGCTCGGGGGGCCTACGAGCAGTACTTC. Encoded protein: CASSQEASARGAYEQYF.

The chain has TRBV7-9 and TRBJ1-2; 7 bases fit TRBD1. CDR3 size: 13 residues. Germline loops: CDR1 SEHNR, CDR2 FQNEAQ (reference sequence). V trimming: 5 bases; J trimming: 8 bases; junction bases outside the gene matches: 8. CDR3 residues: CASSPTDRDGYTF. The CDR3 nucleotides are TGTGCCAGCAGCCCTACCGACAGGGACGGCTACACCTTC.